This entry describes one T cell receptor beta chain. This clonotype was observed at least ten times. The clone's antigen remains unknown. Base quality data are lacking; no much larger clone is found one base away. The TCR beta CDR3 regions were amplified from the RNA transcripts. The first round of RT-PCR for the TCR CDR3 was performed with the HTBI primer set and the Qiagen OneStep RT-PCR kit. Libraries were constructed in a second round of multiplex PCR, after which size selection and purification were performed. The libraries were sequenced on an Illumina HiSeq2000 using paired-end 100 bp reads. Under the source paper's analysis protocol: SOAPnuke was used to process the raw data, with reads discarded if the reads contained adapters or uncalled bases, had a mean Phred below 15, or lacked an exact constant-primer or identifier match. COPE v1.2.5 was used to merge the high-quality paired reads, and each unique nucleotide sequence was defined as a clonotype. MiTCR v1.1 was used to align clonotypes to the IMGT TRBV, TRBD and TRBJ reference segments. Analysis was restricted to V-J combinations with a frequency above 0.0001, which covered roughly 99% of repertoires. A TCS score was defined as the ratio of F50 (clonal expansion) to E x V (chaos), with BLOSUM62-based TCRdist applied between CDR3 peptides within each V-J. Welch's t-statistics and random forest reduced roughly 500 V-J features to roughly 13, which were used in a naive Bayes classifier (R e1071). Thyroid-blood repertoire similarity was quantified with the Morisita-Horn index. TCRdb cleaned the public reads at Q25 with fastp, built clones with MiXCR and kept in-frame beta chains. Rows are unified per CDR3 protein, each entry keeping the most common DNA and genes. The V and J calls and clone size are TCRdb's, not the authors'. The sample has fewer than 55,000 distinct CDR3 sequences on record, approximately 58% of them singletons. 34% of the sample is taken by the ten largest.

V sheds 0 bases and J sheds 11 bases, leaving 14 bases between their ends. Looking up the germline V gene yields CDR1 SGHRS and CDR2 YFSETQ. From the cysteine through the phenylalanine, the CDR3 covers 13 amino acids. The DNA shown is the 39-base CDR3, in frame from base 1. The data derive from a study of T cells in Graves' hyperthyroidism and ophthalmopathy (dated by TCRdb to the late 2010s). Notes on the research overall: To identify TCR V-J signatures that set the groups apart, the researchers used a discovery cohort of approximately 98 patients, made up of roughly 40 with Graves' ophthalmopathy and 57 with stable Graves' hyperthyroidism. Prospective prediction of ophthalmopathy was tested in an independent validation cohort consisting of 18 to 20 hyperthyroidism patients and about 17 patients who later progressed to ophthalmopathy. In addition, the study compared T-cell repertoires in thyroid tissue and in blood from about 6 Graves' hyperthyroidism patients. For training and testing, the 100 or so patients in the discovery cohort were randomly divided in a 7:3 ratio. After sampling, hyperthyroidism patients received methimazole starting at 30 mg daily, and ophthalmopathy patients received high-dose intravenous methylprednisolone. The paper reports TCR Vbeta CDR3 sequencing of some 140 peripheral blood samples: around 45 ophthalmopathy, 75 to 80 hyperthyroidism and around 17 progressor patients.

Study-level results and caveats: A model built on a 13 V-J signature distinguished ophthalmopathy from stable hyperthyroidism, reaching approximately 89% sensitivity and around 81% specificity in cross-validation and 80%/75% in testing. No statistical method was used to fix the sample size in advance, and group allocation was not hidden from the investigators. Most expanded thyroid clonotypes (frequency above 0.001) were also found in blood, which suggests that blood repertoires may mirror thyroid immune responses. In validation, the model predicted progression to ophthalmopathy a median of 6.5 months before onset, with about 64% sensitivity and almost 75% specificity.

Stable Graves' hyperthyroidism was defined as no progression to ophthalmopathy during 18 months of follow-up. Hyperthyroidism patients were newly diagnosed, had a disease duration of under 2 months, and were aged 18 to 65 years. Any patient with an uncontrolled infection, another autoimmune disease, pregnancy or lactation was excluded. Diagnoses were established on the basis of clinical symptoms, serum thyroxine and TRAb, thyroid ultrasound, and orbital computed tomography. Trizol reagent was used to extract total RNA, and RNA quality was then checked on an Agilent 2100 Bioanalyzer. Sequenced sample: peripheral blood or thyroid tissue (not recorded which). This clonotype was obtained from a man in his late teens or twenties with Graves' hyperthyroidism. The rearrangement combines TRBV5-1 with TRBJ1-1; the D gene is perhaps TRBD1, from 5 matching bases. The sequence in DNA is TGCGCCAGCAGCTTGGTAGGCGACAGTATGGCTTTCTTT. This sequence encodes CASSLVGDSMAFF.